The 9 T cell receptor beta chains presented below share a single source sample, sequenced in a study of T cells in tumors after PD-1 blockade (dated by TCRdb to about 2019). The library was generated by the immunoSEQ multiplex PCR assay. The source is immuneACCESS, and TCRdb retained only in-frame sequences with V and J called. Part of the clones is not carried over; for the studies checked, unresolved V genes explain less than half of this, and the remainder is unexplained. The sample has some 66,000 clones on record, roughly 70% of them singletons. The top ten clones comprise about 4.5% of the sample. The sample's time point, from its label and the paper: after anti-PD-1 therapy. The specimen comprised PBMCs, sampled after anti-PD-1 treatment. These receptors were collected from a human donor with basal cell carcinoma.

V and J are TRBV12-3 or TRBV12-4 and TRBJ1-2; 7 bases align to TRBD1. The CDR3 runs 12 residues. V lost 6 bases, J lost 5 bases, and 3 bases stayed unmatched. The CDR3 region is CASSPGQYGYTF. The CDR3 DNA reads as TGTGCCAGCAGCCCGGGACAGTATGGCTACACCTTC.

V and J are TRBV7-2 and TRBJ1-5; D possibly corresponds to TRBD1 (5 bases). Germline CDR1 SGHTA, CDR2 FQGNSA. Trimming pared 2 bases from V and 7 bases from J, leaving 15 bases between. The CDR3 is 15 amino acids. CDR3 amino acids: CASSLIPGQGQPQHF. The CDR3 DNA follows: TGTGCCAGCAGCTTAATTCCGGGCCAGGGACAGCCCCAGCATTTT.

The chain recombines TRBV3-1 (or the pseudogene TRBV3-2) with TRBJ1-6, with a tentative D call TRBD1 (5 bases). Between the trimmed V and J ends, which lost 0 bases and 6 bases, there was a span of 15 bases. The CDR3 has 17 amino acids. From germline, CDR1 is LGHDT and CDR2 YNNKEL (reference sequence). The CDR3 region has the DNA TGTGCCAGCAGCCAAGATGGTCCACAGGAGTTTAATTCACCCCTCCACTTT. Translation gives CASSQDGPQEFNSPLHF.

The rearrangement links TRBV30 to TRBJ2-1; 10 bases line up with TRBD2. After removal of 4 bases from V and 9 bases from J, the junction contained 12 bases not matched to a gene. Germline V gene data show CDR1 as GTSNPN and CDR2 as SVGIG (reference sequence). This CDR3 comprises 15 residues. CDR3 in DNA: TGTGCCTGGAACAAGCCGGGACTAGCGTCTACTGAGCAGTTCTTC. As protein: CAWNKPGLASTEQFF.

The chain joins TRBV7-7 to TRBJ2-2, with D perhaps matching TRBD2 (7 bases). Trimming pared 5 bases from V and 3 bases from J, leaving 16 bases between. The CDR3 is 16 residues long. In germline, CDR1 is SSHAT, CDR2 FNYEAQ (reference sequence). The CDR3 DNA follows: TGTGCCAGCAGCCCCCCGGGGGGCGAATACACCGGGGAGCTGTTTTTT. Amino acids: CASSPPGGEYTGELFF. The whole variable domain, filled in from reference TRBV7-7 and TRBJ2-2, reads GAGVSQSPRYKVTKRGQDVTLRCDPISSHATLYWYQQALGQGPEFLTYFNYEAQPDKSGLPSDRFSAERPEGSISTLTIQRTEQRDSAMYRCASSPPGGEYTGELFFGEGSRLTVL.

This clone has a handful of counts. The chain has TRBV6-5 and TRBJ1-1; tentative D call: TRBD1 (6 bases). Germline V lookup: CDR1 MNHEY, CDR2 SVGAGI. The CDR3 is made up of 14 amino acids. V was cut by 7 bases and J by 0 bases, with 12 bases left in between. The CDR3 region has the DNA TGTGCCAGCAAACAGGGACCTATGAACACTGAAGCTTTCTTT. It translates to CASKQGPMNTEAFF.

V gene TRBV7-8 combines with J gene TRBJ2-3, with TRBD2 matching over 7 bases. This CDR3 is built from 16 residues. The V gene's germline CDR1 is SGHVS and CDR2 FQNEAQ. The V segment lost 5 bases and the J segment 3 bases; nucleotides outside the gene matches: 11. The CDR3 here is CASSRYNGGRTDTQYF. CDR3 coding DNA: TGTGCCAGCAGCCGTTATAACGGGGGGAGAACAGATACGCAGTATTTT.

The chain combines TRBV27 with TRBJ1-1; 10 nucleotides align to TRBD1. The CDR3 has 15 residues. Germline V lookup: CDR1 MNHEY, CDR2 SMNVEV (reference sequence). J lost 10 bases, V lost 4 bases, and 12 bases had no gene match. The CDR3 DNA sequence: TGTGCCAGCAGTTCAATGGGACAGGGGAACTGGGGAGCTTTCTTT. Protein product: CASSSMGQGNWGAFF.

The J gene is TRBJ2-3, the V gene TRBV4-1, with 7 bases identical to TRBD1. The CDR3 has 15 residues. The V gene end was trimmed by 0 bases and the J gene end by 2 bases; junction bases not matched to a gene: 2. The germline gives CDR1 MGHRA, CDR2 YSYEKL. This chain's CDR3 is CASSQDRGTTDTQYF. CDR3 bases: TGCGCCAGCAGCCAAGACAGGGGGACCACAGATACGCAGTATTTT.